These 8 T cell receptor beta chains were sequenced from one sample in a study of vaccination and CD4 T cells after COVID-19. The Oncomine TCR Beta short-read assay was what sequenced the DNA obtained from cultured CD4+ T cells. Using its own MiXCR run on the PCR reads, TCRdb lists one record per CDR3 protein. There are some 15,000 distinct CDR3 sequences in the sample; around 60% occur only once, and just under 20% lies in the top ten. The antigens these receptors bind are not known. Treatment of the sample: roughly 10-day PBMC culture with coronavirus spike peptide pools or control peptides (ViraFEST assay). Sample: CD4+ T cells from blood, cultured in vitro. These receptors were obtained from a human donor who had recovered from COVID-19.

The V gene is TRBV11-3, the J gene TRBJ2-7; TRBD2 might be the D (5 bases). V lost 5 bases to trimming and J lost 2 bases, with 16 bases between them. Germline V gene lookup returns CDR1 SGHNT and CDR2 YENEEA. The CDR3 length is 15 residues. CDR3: CASSPDPGKTYEQYF. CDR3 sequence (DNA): TGTGCCAGCAGCCCAGACCCCGGGAAGACCTACGAGCAGTACTTC.

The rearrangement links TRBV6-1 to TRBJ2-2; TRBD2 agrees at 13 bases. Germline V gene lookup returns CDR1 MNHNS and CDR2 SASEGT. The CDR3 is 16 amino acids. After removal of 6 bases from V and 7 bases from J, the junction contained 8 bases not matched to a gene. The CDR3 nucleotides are TGTGCCAGCAGCAGACTAGCGGGGGGTCAAGGCGGGGAGCTGTTTTTT. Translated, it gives CASSRLAGGQGGELFF.

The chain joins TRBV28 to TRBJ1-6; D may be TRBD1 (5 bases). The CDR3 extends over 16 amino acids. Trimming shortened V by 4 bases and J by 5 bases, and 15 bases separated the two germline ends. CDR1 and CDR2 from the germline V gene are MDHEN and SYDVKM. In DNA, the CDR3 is TGTGCCAGCAGTTCCCCAGGCAGGGTGAATAATTCACCCCTCCACTTT. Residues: CASSSPGRVNNSPLHF.

Here the CDR3 DNA reads TGTGCCAGTAGTGAAACGGGCCCACAAAATCAGCCCCAGCATTTT. It codes for CASSETGPQNQPQHF. This chain connects TRBV19 to TRBJ1-5; unclear D gene. Looked up from germline, CDR1 is LNHDA and CDR2 is SQIVND (reference sequence). The CDR3 contains 15 residues. Trimming took 5 bases from V and 4 from J, leaving 15 bases between them. Supplemented by reference TRBV19 and TRBJ1-5, the full variable domain reads DGGITQSPKYLFRKEGQNVTLSCEQNLNHDAMYWYRQDPGQGLRLIYYSQIVNDFQKGDIAEGYSVSREKKESFPLTVTSAQKNPTAFYLCASSETGPQNQPQHFGDGTRLSIL.

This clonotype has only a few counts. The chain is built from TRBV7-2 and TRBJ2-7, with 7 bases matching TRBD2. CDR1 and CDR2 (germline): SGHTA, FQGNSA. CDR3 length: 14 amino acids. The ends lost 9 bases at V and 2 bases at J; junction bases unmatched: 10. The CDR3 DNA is TGTGCCAGTGGTAGCGGGCTCATTCCCTACGAGCAGTACTTC. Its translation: CASGSGLIPYEQYF.

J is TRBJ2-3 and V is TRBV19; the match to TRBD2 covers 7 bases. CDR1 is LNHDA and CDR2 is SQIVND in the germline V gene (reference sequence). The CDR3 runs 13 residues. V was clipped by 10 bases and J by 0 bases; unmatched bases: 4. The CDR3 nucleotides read TGTGCCACTAGCGGATCTAGCACAGATACGCAGTATTTT. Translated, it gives CATSGSSTDTQYF.

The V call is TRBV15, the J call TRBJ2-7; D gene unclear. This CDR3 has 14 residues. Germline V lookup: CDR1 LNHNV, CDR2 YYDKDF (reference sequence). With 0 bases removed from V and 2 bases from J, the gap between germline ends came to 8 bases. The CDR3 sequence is CATSRDVGTYEQYF. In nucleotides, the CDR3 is TGTGCCACCAGCAGAGACGTGGGAACCTACGAGCAGTACTTC.

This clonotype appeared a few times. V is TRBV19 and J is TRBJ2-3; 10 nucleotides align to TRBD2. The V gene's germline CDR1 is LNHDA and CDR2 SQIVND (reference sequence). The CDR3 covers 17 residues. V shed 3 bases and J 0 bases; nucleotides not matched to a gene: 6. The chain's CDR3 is CASSILISGGSTDTQYF. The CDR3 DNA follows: TGTGCCAGTAGTATCCTTATTAGCGGGGGGAGCACAGATACGCAGTATTTT.